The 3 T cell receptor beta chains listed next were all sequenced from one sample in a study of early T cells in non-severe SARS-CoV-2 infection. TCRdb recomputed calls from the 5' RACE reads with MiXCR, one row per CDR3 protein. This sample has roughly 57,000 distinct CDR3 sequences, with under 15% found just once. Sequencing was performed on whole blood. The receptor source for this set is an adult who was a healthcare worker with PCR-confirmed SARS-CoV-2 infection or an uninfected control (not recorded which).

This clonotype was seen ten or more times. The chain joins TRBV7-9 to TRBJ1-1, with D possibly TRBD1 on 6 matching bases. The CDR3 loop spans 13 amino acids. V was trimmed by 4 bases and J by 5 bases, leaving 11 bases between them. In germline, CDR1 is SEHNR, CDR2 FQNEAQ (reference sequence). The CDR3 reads CASSSRGKTEAFF. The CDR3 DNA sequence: TGTGCCAGCAGCTCCAGGGGTAAGACTGAAGCTTTCTTT.

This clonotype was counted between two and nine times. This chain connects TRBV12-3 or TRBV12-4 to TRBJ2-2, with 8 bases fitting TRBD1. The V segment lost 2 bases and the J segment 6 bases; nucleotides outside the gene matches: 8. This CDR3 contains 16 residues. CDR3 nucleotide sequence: TGTGCCAGCAGTTTAAGGGCAGGGGGCGTCCCCGGGGAGCTGTTTTTT. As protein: CASSLRAGGVPGELFF.

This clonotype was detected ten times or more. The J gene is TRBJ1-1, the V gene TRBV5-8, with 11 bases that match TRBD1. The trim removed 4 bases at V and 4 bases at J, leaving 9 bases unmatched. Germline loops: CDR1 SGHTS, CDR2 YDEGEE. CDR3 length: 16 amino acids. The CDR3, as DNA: TGTGCCAGCAGCCAGTGGACAGGGGGCAGTGGCACTGAAGCTTTCTTT. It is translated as CASSQWTGGSGTEAFF.